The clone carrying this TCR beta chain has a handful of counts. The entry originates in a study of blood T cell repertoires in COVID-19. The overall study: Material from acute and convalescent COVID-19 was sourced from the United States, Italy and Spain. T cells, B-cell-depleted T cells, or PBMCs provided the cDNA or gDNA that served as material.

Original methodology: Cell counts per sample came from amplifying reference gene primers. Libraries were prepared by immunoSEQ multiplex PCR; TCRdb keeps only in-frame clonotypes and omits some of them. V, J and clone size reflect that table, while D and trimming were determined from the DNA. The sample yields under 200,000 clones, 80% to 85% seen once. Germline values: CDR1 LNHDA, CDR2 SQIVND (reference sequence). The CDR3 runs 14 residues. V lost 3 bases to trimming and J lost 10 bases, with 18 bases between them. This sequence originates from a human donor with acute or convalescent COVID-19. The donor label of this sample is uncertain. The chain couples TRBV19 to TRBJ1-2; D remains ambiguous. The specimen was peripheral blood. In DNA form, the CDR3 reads TGTGCCAGTAGTATTGAACTTTATTACCTCTCCTACACCTTC. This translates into CASSIELYYLSYTF.